What follows are 7 T cell receptor beta chains derived from one specimen sequenced in a study of control samples from healthy donors and cancer patients. Sequencing used immunoSEQ multiplex PCR; TCRdb keeps in-frame clones, though not all of them. The data contain roughly 76,000 clones, over 85% of them singletons. The sequenced sample was PBMCs. The receptors originated from a woman between 40 and 50 years old with lung cancer.

This clone was counted a single time. The rearrangement joins TRBV5-1 to TRBJ1-1; TRBD1 agrees at 7 bases. The trim removed 5 bases at V and 10 bases at J, leaving 8 bases unmatched. The CDR3 contains 12 residues. Germline V lookup: CDR1 SGHRS, CDR2 YFSETQ. The CDR3 nucleotides read TGCGCCAGCAGTCGACAGGGAGGTGTAGCTTTCTTT. This gives the protein CASSRQGGVAFF.

V and J are TRBV6-5 and TRBJ1-1, with 9 bases fitting TRBD1. The CDR3 is made up of 14 amino acids. With V trimmed by 5 bases and J by 0 bases, 1 base remained unmatched. Per germline, CDR1 MNHEY and CDR2 SVGAGI. The CDR3: CASSRDRVNTEAFF. The DNA of the CDR3 is TGTGCCAGCAGTCGGGACAGGGTGAACACTGAAGCTTTCTTT.

V usage is TRBV19 and J usage is TRBJ1-5; 8 positions agree with TRBD1. This CDR3 has 15 amino acids. The ends lost 6 bases at V and 7 bases at J; junction bases unmatched: 11. Germline loops: CDR1 LNHDA, CDR2 SQIVND (reference sequence). Here the CDR3 reads CASSPTGGSAQPQHF. Written as DNA, the CDR3 is TGTGCCAGTAGCCCAACAGGGGGATCTGCCCAGCCCCAGCATTTT.

The rearrangement joins TRBV12-3 or TRBV12-4 to TRBJ2-7; D possibly corresponds to TRBD2 (6 bases). Trimming removed 2 bases from V and 3 bases from J, with 8 bases in between. This CDR3 is built from 13 residues. CDR3 coding DNA: TGTGCCAGCAGTTTACTAGCGAACTACGAGCAGTACTTC. Protein sequence: CASSLLANYEQYF.

The chain couples TRBV30 to TRBJ1-1; 8 positions agree with TRBD1. V shed 7 bases and J 1 base; nucleotides not matched to a gene: 5. CDR3 size: 13 residues. Germline lookup yields CDR1 GTSNPN and CDR2 SVGIG (reference sequence). CDR3 DNA: TGTGCCTCCGGACAGGGCCGGAACACTGAAGCTTTCTTT. This sequence encodes CASGQGRNTEAFF. Variable domain in full (rest from reference TRBV30 and TRBJ1-1): SQTIHQWPATLVQPVGSPLSLECTVEGTSNPNLYWYRQAAGRGLQLLFYSVGIGQISSEVPQNLSASRPQDRQFILSSKKLLLSDSGFYLCASGQGRNTEAFFGQGTRLTVV.

This clone has a single count. This sequence joins TRBV20-1 and TRBJ1-6; D is ambiguous. The CDR3 loop spans 11 amino acids. V lost 7 bases, J lost 8 bases, and 9 bases lay in between. The germline V gene has CDR1 DFQATT and CDR2 SNEGSKA (reference sequence). The CDR3 is CSVSRDSPLHF. Here the CDR3 DNA reads TGCAGTGTCAGCCGAGATTCACCCCTCCACTTT.

The chain combines TRBV11-1 with TRBJ2-1, with 9 positions matching TRBD1. The V gene's germline CDR1 is SGHAT and CDR2 FQDESV (reference sequence). This CDR3 has 16 residues. The V gene end was trimmed by 4 bases and the J gene end by 8 bases; junction bases not matched to a gene: 12. The CDR3 region is CASSYPWDRVSDEQFF. The CDR3 nucleotides are TGTGCCAGCAGCTACCCCTGGGACAGGGTGTCAGATGAGCAGTTCTTC.